The clone carrying this TCR beta chain was counted between two and nine times. Amplification targeted TCR beta CDR3 regions from RNA transcripts. Carried out on the TCR CDR3, a first-round RT-PCR used the HTBI primer set. TCRdb re-analysed the multiplex PCR reads in MiXCR, keeping a single row per CDR3 protein. The sample yields approximately 700,000 distinct CDR3 sequences, about 17% seen once. These data are taken from a study of T cells in Graves' hyperthyroidism and ophthalmopathy. CDR3 length: 14 amino acids. V was trimmed by 4 bases and J by 0 bases, leaving 7 bases between them. CDR1 and CDR2 (germline): MNHEY, SVGAGI.

The receptor was isolated from a young man with Graves' hyperthyroidism. The chain combines TRBV6-5 with TRBJ2-1; D uncertain. Sequencing was carried out using blood. CDR3 residues: CASSFSTSYNEQFF. CDR3 sequence (DNA): TGTGCCAGCAGTTTTAGCACCTCCTACAATGAGCAGTTCTTC.